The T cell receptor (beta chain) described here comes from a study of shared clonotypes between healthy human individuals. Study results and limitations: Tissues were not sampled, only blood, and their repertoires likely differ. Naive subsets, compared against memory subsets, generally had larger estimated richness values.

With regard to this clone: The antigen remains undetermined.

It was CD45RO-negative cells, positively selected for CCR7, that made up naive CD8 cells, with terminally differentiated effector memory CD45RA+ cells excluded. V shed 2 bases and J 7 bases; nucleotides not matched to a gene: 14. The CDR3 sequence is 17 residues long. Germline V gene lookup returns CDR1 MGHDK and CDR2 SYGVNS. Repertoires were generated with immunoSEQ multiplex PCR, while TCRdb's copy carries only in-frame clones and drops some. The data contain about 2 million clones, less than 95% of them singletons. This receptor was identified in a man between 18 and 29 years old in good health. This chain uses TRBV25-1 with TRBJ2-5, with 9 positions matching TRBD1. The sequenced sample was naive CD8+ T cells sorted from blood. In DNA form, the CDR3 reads TGTGCCAGCAGTGAAGAGGGGGGGACAGGGCCCCCCTGGACCCAGTACTTC. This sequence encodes CASSEEGGTGPPWTQYF.